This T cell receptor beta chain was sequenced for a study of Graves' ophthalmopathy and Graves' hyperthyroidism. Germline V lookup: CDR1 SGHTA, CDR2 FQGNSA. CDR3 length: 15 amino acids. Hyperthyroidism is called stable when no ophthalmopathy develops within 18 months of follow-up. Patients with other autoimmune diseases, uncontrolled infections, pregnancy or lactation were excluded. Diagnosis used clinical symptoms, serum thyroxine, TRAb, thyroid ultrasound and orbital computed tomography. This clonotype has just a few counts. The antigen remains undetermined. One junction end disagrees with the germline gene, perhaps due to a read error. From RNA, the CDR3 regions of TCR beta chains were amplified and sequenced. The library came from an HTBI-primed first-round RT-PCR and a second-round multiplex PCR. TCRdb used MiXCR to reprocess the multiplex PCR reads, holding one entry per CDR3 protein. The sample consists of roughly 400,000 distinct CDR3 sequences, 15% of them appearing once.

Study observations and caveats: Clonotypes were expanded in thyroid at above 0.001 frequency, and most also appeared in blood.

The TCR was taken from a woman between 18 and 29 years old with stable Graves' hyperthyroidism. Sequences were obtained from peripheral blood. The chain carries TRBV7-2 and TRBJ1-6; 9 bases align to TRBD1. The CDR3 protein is CASSFGDREDSPLHF. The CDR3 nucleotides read TGTGCCAGCAGCTTTGGGGACAGGGAGGATTCGCCCCTCCACTTT. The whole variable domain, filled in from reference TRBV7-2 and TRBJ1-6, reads GAGVSQSPSNKVTEKGKDVELRCDPISGHTALYWYRQSLGQGLEFLIYFQGNSAPDKSGLPSDRFSAERTGGSVSTLTIQRTQQEDSAVYLCASSFGDREDSPLHFGNGTRLTVT.